This T cell receptor beta chain was profiled in a study of blood T cell repertoires in COVID-19. Study-level information: Samples of COVID-19 (acute and convalescent) were obtained from the United States, Italy and Spain. Sample material is recorded as cDNA or gDNA derived from T cells, B-cell-depleted T cells, or PBMCs.

The count of this clone is one. Seattle's cohort entered during active infection and was followed longitudinally. Original data processing: It was from reference gene primer amplification that nucleated cell counts were estimated. Only in-frame clones appear in the TCRdb table, and some are missing; sequencing was by immunoSEQ multiplex PCR. V and J calls and clone size are those listed in that table; D and trimming were worked out from the DNA. The repertoire holds 250,000 or so clones, with 85% to 90% as singletons. The V and J ends lost 4 bases and 3 bases, in that order; junction bases with no gene match: 8. The CDR3 is made up of 15 amino acids. Germline loops: CDR1 SGHDN, CDR2 FVKESK.

The origin of this receptor is a man aged 30 to 39 with COVID-19, enrolled during active disease. Sequenced sample: peripheral blood. J is TRBJ2-7 and V is TRBV14, with TRBD2 matching 8 bases. CDR3 coding DNA: TGTGCCAGCAGCCCAGTGCGGGGGGAAGGCTACGAGCAGTACTTC. As protein: CASSPVRGEGYEQYF. Variable domain in full (rest from reference TRBV14 and TRBJ2-7): EAGVTQFPSHSVIEKGQTVTLRCDPISGHDNLYWYRRVMGKEIKFLLHFVKESKQDESGMPNNRFLAERTGGTYSTLKVQPAELEDSGVYFCASSPVRGEGYEQYFGPGTRLTVT.